This TCR beta chain was obtained from a study of blood T cell repertoires in COVID-19 (dated by TCRdb to 2019 to 2021). With regard to the full study: Collaborator samples came from the United States, Italy and Spain and covered acute and convalescent phases of COVID-19. Deeply sampled blood TCRbeta repertoires from subjects exposed to, actively infected with, or recovered from COVID-19 were included in the dataset. Samples came from the ongoing ImmuneRACE study (first 160 participants) plus 1,254 subjects from 6 global collaborators. HLA class I and class II types, where available, came from metadata supplied by the sample provider rather than from assay-based typing. Nearly every sample came with metadata listing a de-identified subject ID, COVID-19 status, age in years and sex. The repertoires were released in a freely available public database intended as a resource for research on the immune response to SARS-CoV-2. The material from the prospective study consisted of cDNA or gDNA derived from T cells, B-cell-depleted T cells, or PBMCs. The research as a whole found: Clinical and demographic metadata were provided uncurated, with the amount varying by source and participant.

The collaborating institutions used their own protocols to collect whole blood in K2EDTA tubes. For TCRbeta analysis, collaborators shipped samples as frozen whole blood, isolated PBMCs, or DNA extracted from either of those sample types. TCRbeta CDR3 regions were amplified from genomic DNA by means of the immunoSEQ Assay, a bias-controlled multiplex PCR. The study's own analysis went as follows. Nucleated cell counts per sample were estimated from amplification of reference gene primers within the assay. Sequence reads were collapsed and filtered to measure the absolute abundance of every unique TCRbeta CDR3 rearrangement. For each sample, productive Simpson clonality was calculated as the square root of Simpson's diversity index over productive rearrangements. Sourced from immuneACCESS, this table was stored by TCRdb with only in-frame sequences that have V and J called. A share of the clones is absent; for the studies checked, an unresolved V gene accounts for under half, and the remainder has no known explanation. V, J and clone size derive from that table, while D and trimming were established from the DNA sequence. In all, the sample holds around 450,000 clones, and approximately 90% of those were seen once. The top ten constitute 4% to 4.5% of the sample.

A word on this clone: Its antigen remains unidentified. Base qualities are not provided; no much larger clone lies one nucleotide away. Other DNA sequences in this specimen translate into the identical CDR3.

The germline V gene gives CDR1 as MDHEN and CDR2 as SYDVKM. V is pared back by 2 bases and J by 3 bases, with 7 bases lying between the germline termini. Including cysteine and phenylalanine, the CDR3 has 13 amino acids. Only the CDR3 part of the read is kept: 39 bases, read in frame from the first base. Recombination joined TRBV28 with TRBJ2-5; the D gene is perhaps TRBD1, from 5 matching bases. The TCR comes from a woman aged 25-40 years with acute or convalescent COVID-19. Sample: peripheral blood. DNA sequence: TGTGCCAGCAGTTTAGGCAGGGAAGAGACCCAGTACTTC. This sequence encodes CASSLGREETQYF. Supplemented by the reference TRBV28 and TRBJ2-5 proteins around the CDR3, the complete variable domain is DVKVTQSSRYLVKRTGEKVFLECVQDMDHENMFWYRQDPGLGLRLIYFSYDVKMKEKGDIPEGYSVSREKKERFSLILESASTNQTSMYLCASSLGREETQYFGPGTRLLVL.